This is a list of T cell receptor beta chains from one sample in a study of Ad26.COV2.S vaccination and SARS-CoV-2 variants. Repertoires were generated with immunoSEQ multiplex PCR, while TCRdb's copy carries only in-frame clones and drops some. The table includes some 180,000 clones, around 88% detected once. The source was peripheral blood, collected after recovery from COVID-19. These receptor sequences come from a human donor who had recovered from COVID-19. The CDR3 runs from the conserved cysteine through the conserved F or W. The D gene is left open where the match is weak.

j_call d_call v_call cdr3_aa
TRBJ2-2 NA TRBV5-4 CASSRDTGELFF
TRBJ1-1 NA TRBV30 CAWSVDLNTEAFF
TRBJ2-2 TRBD2 TRBV9 CASSAGTSGGNTGELFF
TRBJ2-5 NA TRBV6-1 CASSEARTAWYF
TRBJ2-6 NA TRBV7-8 CASSFLSRVGISGANVLTF
TRBJ2-1 TRBD1 TRBV10-3 CAISESGYRGDEQFF
TRBJ2-7 NA TRBV28 CASSQPGTISYEQYF
TRBJ1-2 NA TRBV19 CASSAGGNYGYTF
TRBJ2-2 NA TRBV5-6 CASSSYRTANTGELFF
TRBJ2-5 NA TRBV9 CASSVGLRETQYF
TRBJ2-2 TRBD2 TRBV4-2 CASSFSHAGVGTGELFF
TRBJ2-7 TRBD1 TRBV5-1 CASSGTGGAYEQYF
TRBJ1-1 NA TRBV6-1 CASSEEPTALFTEAFF
TRBJ1-1 NA TRBV5-1 CASSFARVGGDTEAFF
TRBJ1-3 NA TRBV19 CASSRTFGNTIYF
TRBJ2-4 TRBD2 TRBV9 CASSVMTGGNIQYF
TRBJ2-2 TRBD1 TRBV10-3 CAISLGQALGGELFF
TRBJ1-5 NA TRBV9 CASGRGYSNQPQHF
TRBJ2-7 TRBD1 TRBV6-1 CASSESRGQAEQYF
TRBJ2-1 TRBD2 TRBV9 CASSRLGKTSEYNEQFF
TRBJ1-1 TRBD1 TRBV4-1 CASSQGQLNTEAFF
TRBJ1-4 NA TRBV4-1 CASSQDLRAGLEKLFF
TRBJ1-2 NA TRBV7-2 CASSLGGGNYGYTF
TRBJ2-1 NA TRBV2 CASSEALQRTPYNEQFF
TRBJ1-6 NA TRBV9 CASSVGRAGNSPLHF
TRBJ2-1 NA TRBV6-6 CASSYSAALDEQFF
TRBJ1-5 NA TRBV3-1/TRBV3-2 CASSHGRSNQPQHF
TRBJ1-5 NA TRBV2 CASTSARQDQPQHF
TRBJ2-2 TRBD2 TRBV13 CASTSGLAGGDTGELFF
TRBJ2-7 NA TRBV7-6 CASSLGDGGYEQYF